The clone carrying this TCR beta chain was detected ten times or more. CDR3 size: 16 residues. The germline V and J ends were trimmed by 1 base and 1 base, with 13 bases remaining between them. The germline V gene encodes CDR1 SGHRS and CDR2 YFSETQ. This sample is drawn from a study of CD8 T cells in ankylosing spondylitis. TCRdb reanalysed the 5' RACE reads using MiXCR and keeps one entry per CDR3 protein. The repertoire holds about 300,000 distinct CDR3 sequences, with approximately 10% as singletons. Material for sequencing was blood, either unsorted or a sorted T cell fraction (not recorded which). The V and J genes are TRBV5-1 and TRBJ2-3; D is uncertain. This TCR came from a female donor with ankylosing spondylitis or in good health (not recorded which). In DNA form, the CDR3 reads TGCGCCAGCAGCTTGCAGGACCGTTCCGGCACAGATACGCAGTATTTT. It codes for CASSLQDRSGTDTQYF.